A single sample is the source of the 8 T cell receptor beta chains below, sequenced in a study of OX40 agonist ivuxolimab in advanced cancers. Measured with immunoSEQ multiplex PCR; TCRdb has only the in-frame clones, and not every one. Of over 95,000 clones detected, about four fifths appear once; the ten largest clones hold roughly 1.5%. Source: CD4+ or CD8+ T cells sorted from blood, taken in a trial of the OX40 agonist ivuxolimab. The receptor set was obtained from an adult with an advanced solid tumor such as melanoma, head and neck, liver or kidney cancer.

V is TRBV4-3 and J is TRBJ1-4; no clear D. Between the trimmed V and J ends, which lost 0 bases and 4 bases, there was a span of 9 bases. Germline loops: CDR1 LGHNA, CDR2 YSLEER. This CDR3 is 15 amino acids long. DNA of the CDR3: TGCGCCAGCAGCCAAGACGGCAGGAGTAATGAAAAACTGTTTTTT. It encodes CASSQDGRSNEKLFF.

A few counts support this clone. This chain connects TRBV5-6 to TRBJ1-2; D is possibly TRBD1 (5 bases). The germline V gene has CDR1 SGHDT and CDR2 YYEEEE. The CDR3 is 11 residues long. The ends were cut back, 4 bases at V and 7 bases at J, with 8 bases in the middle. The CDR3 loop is CASSRDVGYTF. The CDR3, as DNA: TGTGCCAGCAGCCGGGACGTTGGCTACACCTTC.

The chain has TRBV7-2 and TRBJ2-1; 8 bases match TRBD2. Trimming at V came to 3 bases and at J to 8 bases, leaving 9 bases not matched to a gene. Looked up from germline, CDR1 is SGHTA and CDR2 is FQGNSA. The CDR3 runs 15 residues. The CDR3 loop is CASSFGLAGRDEQFF. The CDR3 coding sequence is TGTGCCAGCAGCTTCGGACTAGCAGGGCGTGATGAGCAGTTCTTC.

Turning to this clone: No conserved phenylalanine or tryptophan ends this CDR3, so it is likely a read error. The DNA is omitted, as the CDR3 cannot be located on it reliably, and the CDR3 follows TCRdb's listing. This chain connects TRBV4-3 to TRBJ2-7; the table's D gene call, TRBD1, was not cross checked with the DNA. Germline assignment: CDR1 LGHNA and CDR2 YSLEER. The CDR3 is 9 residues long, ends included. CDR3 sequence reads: CASSPQANL.

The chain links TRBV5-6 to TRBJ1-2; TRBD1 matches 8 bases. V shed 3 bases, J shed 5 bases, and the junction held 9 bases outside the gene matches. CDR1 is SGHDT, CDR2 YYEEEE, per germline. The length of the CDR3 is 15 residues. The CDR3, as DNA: TGTGCCAGCAGCTCCCCTGGACAGGGTGATTATGGCTACACCTTC. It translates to CASSSPGQGDYGYTF.

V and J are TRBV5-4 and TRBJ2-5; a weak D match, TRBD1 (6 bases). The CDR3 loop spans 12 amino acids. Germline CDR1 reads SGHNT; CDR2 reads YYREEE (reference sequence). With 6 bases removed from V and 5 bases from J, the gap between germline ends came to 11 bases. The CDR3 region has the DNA TGTGCCAGCACCGGGACAAGTGAGACCCAGTACTTC. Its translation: CASTGTSETQYF. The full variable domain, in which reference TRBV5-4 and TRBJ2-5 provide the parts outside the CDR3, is ETGVTQSPTHLIKTRGQQVTLRCSSQSGHNTVSWYQQALGQGPQFIFQYYREEENGRGNFPPRFSGLQFPNYSSELNVNALELDDSALYLCASTGTSETQYFGPGTRLLVL.

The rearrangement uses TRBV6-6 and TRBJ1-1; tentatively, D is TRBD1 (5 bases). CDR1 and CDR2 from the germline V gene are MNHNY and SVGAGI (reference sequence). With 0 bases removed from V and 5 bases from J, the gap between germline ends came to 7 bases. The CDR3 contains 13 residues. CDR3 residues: CASSYSGGTEAFF. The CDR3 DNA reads TGTGCCAGCAGTTACTCGGGGGGAACTGAAGCTTTCTTT.

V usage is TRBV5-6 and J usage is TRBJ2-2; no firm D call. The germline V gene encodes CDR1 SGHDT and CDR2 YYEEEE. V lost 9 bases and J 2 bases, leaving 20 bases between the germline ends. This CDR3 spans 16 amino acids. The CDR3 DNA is TGTGCCACCTCCCGACAAGGAATGATTAACACCGGGGAGCTGTTTTTT. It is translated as CATSRQGMINTGELFF.